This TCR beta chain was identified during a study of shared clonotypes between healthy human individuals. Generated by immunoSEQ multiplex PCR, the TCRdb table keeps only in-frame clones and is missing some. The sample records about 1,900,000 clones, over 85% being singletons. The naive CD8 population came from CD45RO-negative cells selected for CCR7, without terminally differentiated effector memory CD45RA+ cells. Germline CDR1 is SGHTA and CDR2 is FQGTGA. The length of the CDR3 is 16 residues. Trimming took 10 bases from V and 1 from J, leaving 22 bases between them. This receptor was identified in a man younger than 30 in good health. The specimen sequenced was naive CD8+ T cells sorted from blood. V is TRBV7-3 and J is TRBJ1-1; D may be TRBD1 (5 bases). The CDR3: CATLTATRAPNTEAFF. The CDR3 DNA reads TGTGCCACCCTGACAGCGACCAGGGCGCCGAACACTGAAGCTTTCTTT. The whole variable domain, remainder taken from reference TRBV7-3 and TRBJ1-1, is GAGVSQTPSNKVTEKGKYVELRCDPISGHTALYWYRQSLGQGPEFLIYFQGTGAADDSGLPNDRFFAVRPEGSVSTLKIQRTERGDSAVYLCATLTATRAPNTEAFFGQGTRLTVV.